This is a list of T cell receptor beta chains from one sample in a study of blood T cell repertoires in COVID-19. TCRdb keeps only in-frame clones here, not all; method: immunoSEQ multiplex PCR. The sample yields roughly 200,000 clones, roughly 81% seen once. The sample comprised peripheral blood. These receptors all stem from a middle-aged woman with COVID-19, enrolled during active disease. Both conserved end residues are part of each CDR3. A D gene is named only where the DNA matches it firmly. Only some rows state a clone size, as once, few, many or a class for expanded clones.

j_gene: TRBJ2-4
d_gene: NA
v_gene: TRBV10-2
abundance: NA
len: 15
CDR3aa: CTSSDSAQGRDIQYF
CDR3nt: TGCACCAGCAGTGATTCGGCGCAGGGGAGGGACATTCAGTACTTC

j_gene: TRBJ2-2
d_gene: NA
v_gene: TRBV5-1
abundance: NA
len: 15
CDR3aa: CASSLAGLEPGELFF
CDR3nt: TGCGCCAGCAGCTTGGCAGGACTGGAGCCCGGGGAGCTGTTTTTT

j_gene: TRBJ2-2
d_gene: TRBD2
v_gene: TRBV28
abundance: NA
len: 16
CDR3aa: CASSFRLAGMTGELFF
CDR3nt: TGTGCCAGCAGTTTCCGACTAGCGGGTATGACGGGGGAGCTGTTTTTT

j_gene: TRBJ1-5
d_gene: NA
v_gene: TRBV9
abundance: once
len: 15
CDR3aa: CASSVAGQGNQPQHF
CDR3nt: TGTGCCAGCAGCGTCGCTGGGCAGGGGAATCAGCCCCAGCATTTT

j_gene: TRBJ1-4
d_gene: TRBD1
v_gene: TRBV6-5
abundance: NA
len: 15
CDR3aa: CASSLIRTGSEKLFF
CDR3nt: TGTGCCAGCAGCCTCATCAGGACAGGTTCTGAAAAACTGTTTTTT

j_gene: TRBJ2-1
d_gene: NA
v_gene: TRBV28
abundance: NA
len: 12
CDR3aa: CASRRSTGLEFF
CDR3nt: TGTGCCAGCAGACGATCTACAGGGCTCGAGTTCTTC

j_gene: TRBJ1-6
d_gene: NA
v_gene: TRBV5-1
abundance: NA
len: 14
CDR3aa: CASSQGHSNSPLHF
CDR3nt: TGCGCCAGCAGCCAGGGACATAGTAATTCACCCCTCCACTTT

j_gene: TRBJ1-2
d_gene: NA
v_gene: TRBV18
abundance: NA
len: 13
CDR3aa: CASSPGQDYGYTF
CDR3nt: TGTGCCAGCTCACCGGGACAAGACTATGGCTACACCTTC

j_gene: TRBJ1-1
d_gene: TRBD1
v_gene: TRBV4-1
abundance: NA
len: 17
CDR3aa: CASSQVKAGTGGTEAFF
CDR3nt: TGCGCCAGCAGCCAAGTGAAAGCCGGGACAGGGGGCACTGAAGCTTTCTTT

j_gene: TRBJ1-2
d_gene: TRBD1
v_gene: TRBV12-3/TRBV12-4
abundance: NA
len: 11
CDR3aa: CASSSTGVWTF
CDR3nt: TGTGCCAGCAGTTCAACAGGGGTGTGGACCTTC

j_gene: TRBJ1-5
d_gene: NA
v_gene: TRBV19
abundance: few
len: 13
CDR3aa: CASSQMAGQPQHF
CDR3nt: TGTGCCAGTAGTCAAATGGCTGGTCAGCCCCAGCATTTT

j_gene: TRBJ2-3
d_gene: NA
v_gene: TRBV10-3
abundance: NA
len: 12
CDR3aa: CATAYRADTQYF
CDR3nt: TGTGCCACCGCTTATCGGGCAGATACGCAGTATTTT

j_gene: TRBJ2-1
d_gene: TRBD1
v_gene: TRBV9
abundance: NA
len: 11
CDR3aa: CASRGQGGQFF
CDR3nt: TGTGCCAGCAGGGGACAGGGAGGGCAGTTCTTC

j_gene: TRBJ2-3
d_gene: NA
v_gene: TRBV18
abundance: NA
len: 16
CDR3aa: CASSPPLRATTDTQYF
CDR3nt: TGTGCCAGCTCACCACCGTTGCGAGCCACCACAGATACGCAGTATTTT

j_gene: TRBJ1-6
d_gene: NA
v_gene: TRBV4-1
abundance: NA
len: 13
CDR3aa: CASSPQRESPLHF
CDR3nt: TGCGCCAGCAGCCCCCAACGCGAATCACCCCTCCACTTT

j_gene: TRBJ1-2
d_gene: NA
v_gene: TRBV19
abundance: once
len: 14
CDR3aa: CASSMLRGYYGYTF
CDR3nt: TGTGCCAGTAGTATGTTGCGGGGCTACTATGGCTACACCTTC

j_gene: TRBJ2-3
d_gene: TRBD1
v_gene: TRBV7-9
abundance: NA
len: 13
CDR3aa: CASSDPTGDTQYF
CDR3nt: TGTGCCAGCAGCGATCCGACAGGGGATACGCAGTATTTT

j_gene: TRBJ1-2
d_gene: NA
v_gene: TRBV7-9
abundance: NA
len: 11
CDR3aa: CASSQIYGYTF
CDR3nt: TGTGCCAGCAGTCAGATCTATGGCTACACCTTC

j_gene: TRBJ2-7
d_gene: TRBD2
v_gene: TRBV10-3
abundance: NA
len: 13
CDR3aa: CAISGGGRHEQYF
CDR3nt: TGTGCCATCAGTGGAGGCGGGAGGCACGAGCAGTACTTC

j_gene: TRBJ1-1
d_gene: NA
v_gene: TRBV7-2
abundance: NA
len: 15
CDR3aa: CASSLYVGYNTEAFF
CDR3nt: TGTGCCAGCAGCTTATACGTCGGGTATAACACTGAAGCTTTCTTT

j_gene: TRBJ1-4
d_gene: TRBD1
v_gene: TRBV19
abundance: NA
len: 14
CDR3aa: CASSPTGGIEKLFF
CDR3nt: TGTGCCAGTAGTCCCACAGGGGGTATTGAAAAACTGTTTTTT

j_gene: TRBJ2-7
d_gene: TRBD2
v_gene: TRBV15
abundance: NA
len: 14
CDR3aa: CATSLREWPYEQYF
CDR3nt: TGTGCCACCAGCTTGCGGGAGTGGCCTTACGAGCAGTACTTC

j_gene: TRBJ2-3
d_gene: TRBD1
v_gene: TRBV9
abundance: NA
len: 16
CDR3aa: CASSVLTGLGTDTQYF
CDR3nt: TGTGCCAGCAGCGTCTTGACAGGGTTGGGCACAGATACGCAGTATTTT

j_gene: TRBJ2-1
d_gene: NA
v_gene: TRBV5-3
abundance: NA
len: 15
CDR3aa: CARKILVSQYNEQFF
CDR3nt: TGTGCCAGAAAAATACTAGTATCTCAGTACAATGAGCAGTTCTTC

j_gene: TRBJ1-1
d_gene: NA
v_gene: TRBV29-1
abundance: once
len: 11
CDR3aa: CSTRGGTEAFF
CDR3nt: TGCAGCACGAGGGGGGGGACTGAAGCTTTCTTT

j_gene: TRBJ2-2
d_gene: TRBD1
v_gene: TRBV29-1
abundance: NA
len: 13
CDR3aa: CSVDRGGTGELFF
CDR3nt: TGCAGCGTCGACAGGGGCGGTACCGGGGAGCTGTTTTTT

j_gene: TRBJ1-2
d_gene: TRBD1
v_gene: TRBV27
abundance: NA
len: 16
CDR3aa: CASSLRRDRGNYGYTF
CDR3nt: TGTGCCAGCAGTTTGCGAAGGGACAGGGGCAACTATGGCTACACCTTC

j_gene: TRBJ2-2
d_gene: TRBD1
v_gene: TRBV5-6
abundance: NA
len: 16
CDR3aa: CASSLDRGVNTGELFF
CDR3nt: TGTGCCAGCAGCCTTGACAGGGGCGTTAACACCGGGGAGCTGTTTTTT

j_gene: TRBJ2-2
d_gene: TRBD1
v_gene: TRBV6-2/TRBV6-3
abundance: NA
len: 16
CDR3aa: CASSYLGQINTGELFF
CDR3nt: TGTGCCAGCAGTTACCTGGGACAGATTAACACCGGGGAGCTGTTTTTT

j_gene: TRBJ1-5
d_gene: NA
v_gene: TRBV6-6
abundance: NA
len: 16
CDR3aa: CASTNSQGTVSQPQHF
CDR3nt: TGTGCCAGCACCAACTCCCAGGGGACGGTCAGTCAGCCCCAGCATTTT

j_gene: TRBJ1-2
d_gene: TRBD1
v_gene: TRBV19
abundance: NA
len: 15
CDR3aa: CASGGGQGLYYGYTF
CDR3nt: TGTGCCAGCGGAGGGGGACAGGGTCTCTACTATGGCTACACCTTC

j_gene: TRBJ2-5
d_gene: NA
v_gene: TRBV7-9
abundance: NA
len: 14
CDR3aa: CASSYGQNQETQYF
CDR3nt: TGTGCCAGCAGCTACGGACAGAACCAAGAGACCCAGTACTTC

j_gene: TRBJ1-2
d_gene: NA
v_gene: TRBV11-2
abundance: NA
len: 15
CDR3aa: CASSLEGRANYGYTF
CDR3nt: TGTGCCAGCAGCTTAGAAGGGCGGGCTAACTATGGCTACACCTTC

j_gene: TRBJ2-7
d_gene: TRBD1
v_gene: TRBV28
abundance: NA
len: 21
CDR3aa: CASSAPLALATGAEYNYEQYF
CDR3nt: TGTGCCAGCAGTGCCCCGCTGGCCCTCGCGACAGGGGCGGAGTATAACTACGAGCAGTACTTC

j_gene: TRBJ2-5
d_gene: TRBD1
v_gene: TRBV25-1
abundance: NA
len: 15
CDR3aa: CASSEGTGGEETQYF
CDR3nt: TGTGCCAGCAGTGAAGGGACAGGGGGCGAAGAGACCCAGTACTTC

j_gene: TRBJ2-1
d_gene: NA
v_gene: TRBV19
abundance: NA
len: 15
CDR3aa: CASSWSSAPNNEQFF
CDR3nt: TGTGCCAGTAGTTGGTCCAGCGCCCCAAACAATGAGCAGTTCTTC

j_gene: TRBJ1-1
d_gene: NA
v_gene: TRBV2
abundance: NA
len: 12
CDR3aa: CASSDRNTEAFF
CDR3nt: TGTGCCAGCAGTGACAGAAACACTGAAGCTTTCTTT

j_gene: TRBJ2-5
d_gene: NA
v_gene: TRBV2
abundance: NA
len: 19
CDR3aa: CASSDLNPLPSLNQETQYF
CDR3nt: TGTGCCAGCAGTGACTTAAACCCTCTCCCTAGTCTTAACCAAGAGACCCAGTACTTC

j_gene: TRBJ1-2
d_gene: TRBD1
v_gene: TRBV6-5
abundance: NA
len: 15
CDR3aa: CASSSSGQGWGGYTF
CDR3nt: TGTGCCAGCAGTTCCTCGGGACAGGGGTGGGGCGGCTACACCTTC

j_gene: TRBJ2-2
d_gene: NA
v_gene: TRBV4-1
abundance: NA
len: 16
CDR3aa: CASSQAGVLDHGELFF
CDR3nt: TGCGCCAGCAGCCAAGCTGGAGTCCTAGATCACGGGGAGCTGTTTTTT

j_gene: TRBJ1-3
d_gene: NA
v_gene: TRBV5-5
abundance: few
len: 14
CDR3aa: CASSLGWAGNTIYF
CDR3nt: TGTGCCAGCAGCTTGGGTTGGGCGGGAAACACCATATATTTT

j_gene: TRBJ1-5
d_gene: NA
v_gene: TRBV2
abundance: few
len: 12
CDR3aa: CASSGENQPQHF
CDR3nt: TGTGCCAGCAGTGGGGAGAATCAGCCCCAGCATTTT

j_gene: TRBJ1-3
d_gene: NA
v_gene: TRBV10-3
abundance: NA
len: 13
CDR3aa: CAASGTSGNTIYF
CDR3nt: TGTGCCGCCTCGGGGACTTCTGGAAACACCATATATTTT

j_gene: TRBJ2-3
d_gene: NA
v_gene: TRBV5-1
abundance: NA
len: 15
CDR3aa: CASSLRLERRDTQYF
CDR3nt: TGCGCCAGCAGCCTGCGACTAGAACGAAGGGATACGCAGTATTTT

j_gene: TRBJ2-3
d_gene: NA
v_gene: TRBV11-2
abundance: NA
len: 15
CDR3aa: CASSLVFGSGDTQYF
CDR3nt: TGTGCCAGCAGCTTAGTGTTCGGGTCGGGAGATACGCAGTATTTT

j_gene: TRBJ2-1
d_gene: TRBD1
v_gene: TRBV7-6
abundance: once
len: 16
CDR3aa: CASSTPHRTGSNEQFF
CDR3nt: TGTGCCAGCAGCACCCCCCACCGGACAGGGAGCAATGAGCAGTTCTTC

j_gene: TRBJ2-2
d_gene: TRBD2
v_gene: TRBV30
abundance: once
len: 14
CDR3aa: CAWSQLAGGGELFF
CDR3nt: TGTGCCTGGAGTCAACTAGCGGGAGGGGGGGAGCTGTTTTTT

j_gene: TRBJ1-5
d_gene: NA
v_gene: TRBV28
abundance: NA
len: 14
CDR3aa: CASTPPGGFQPQHF
CDR3nt: TGTGCCAGCACTCCCCCGGGGGGTTTTCAGCCCCAGCATTTT

j_gene: TRBJ2-1
d_gene: TRBD2
v_gene: TRBV28
abundance: NA
len: 17
CDR3aa: CASSQRLAGAPYNEQFF
CDR3nt: TGTGCCAGCAGCCAAAGACTAGCGGGAGCCCCCTACAATGAGCAGTTCTTC

j_gene: TRBJ1-2
d_gene: NA
v_gene: TRBV5-1
abundance: NA
len: 14
CDR3aa: CASSFLPGQDGYTF
CDR3nt: TGCGCCAGCAGCTTTCTTCCGGGACAAGATGGCTACACCTTC

j_gene: TRBJ2-7
d_gene: TRBD1
v_gene: TRBV29-1
abundance: NA
len: 13
CDR3aa: CSVGQGANYEQYF
CDR3nt: TGCAGCGTCGGACAGGGGGCGAACTACGAGCAGTACTTC

j_gene: TRBJ2-1
d_gene: NA
v_gene: TRBV7-3
abundance: NA
len: 14
CDR3aa: CASRAPGTYNEQFF
CDR3nt: TGTGCCAGCAGGGCCCCCGGGACCTACAATGAGCAGTTCTTC

j_gene: TRBJ1-2
d_gene: TRBD1
v_gene: TRBV7-9
abundance: few
len: 15
CDR3aa: CASSLGRTGREGYTF
CDR3nt: TGTGCCAGCAGCTTAGGGCGGACAGGGCGGGAAGGCTACACCTTC

j_gene: TRBJ2-3
d_gene: TRBD1
v_gene: TRBV7-3
abundance: NA
len: 16
CDR3aa: CASSLIPAGGSNTQYF
CDR3nt: TGTGCCAGCAGCTTAATTCCGGCAGGGGGCTCGAATACGCAGTATTTT

j_gene: TRBJ2-1
d_gene: TRBD1
v_gene: TRBV28
abundance: NA
len: 15
CDR3aa: CASSLQGVHHNEQFF
CDR3nt: TGTGCCAGCAGTTTACAGGGGGTCCATCACAATGAGCAGTTCTTC

j_gene: TRBJ2-7
d_gene: TRBD2
v_gene: TRBV7-9
abundance: few
len: 16
CDR3aa: CASSSLKAGGSYEQYF
CDR3nt: TGTGCCAGCAGCTCCCTCAAAGCGGGAGGGTCCTACGAGCAGTACTTC

j_gene: TRBJ1-3
d_gene: NA
v_gene: TRBV28
abundance: NA
len: 15
CDR3aa: CASSFSGGDGNTIYF
CDR3nt: TGTGCCAGCAGCTTCTCGGGGGGCGATGGAAACACCATATATTTT

j_gene: TRBJ2-1
d_gene: NA
v_gene: TRBV5-8
abundance: NA
len: 15
CDR3aa: CASSPPGQVRGEQFF
CDR3nt: TGTGCCAGCAGCCCTCCGGGACAAGTAAGGGGTGAGCAGTTCTTC

j_gene: TRBJ2-2
d_gene: NA
v_gene: TRBV4-1
abundance: NA
len: 15
CDR3aa: CASSQEARLTGELFF
CDR3nt: TGCGCCAGCAGCCAAGAGGCACGACTAACCGGGGAGCTGTTTTTT